Presented here are 18 T cell receptor beta chains from one specimen sequenced in a study of blood T cell repertoires in COVID-19 (dated by TCRdb to the early 2020s). The library was made by the immunoSEQ multiplex PCR assay. TCRdb retrieved this table from immuneACCESS and kept in-frame rearrangements only. Not all clones are present; in checked studies, unresolved V genes account for under half, and no reason is known for the remainder. The sample contains 15,000 to 20,000 clones, about 90% of them found a single time. Clones ranked in the top ten supply around 10% of the sample. Sequenced sample: peripheral blood. Receptors originate from a human donor in a cohort sampled during active COVID-19.

The chain recombines TRBV5-1 with TRBJ1-4, with TRBD1 identical over 9 bases. This CDR3 contains 14 residues. Germline V gene data show CDR1 as SGHRS and CDR2 as YFSETQ. J lost 8 bases, V lost 4 bases, and 6 bases had no gene match. The CDR3 DNA is TGCGCCAGCAGCCCCGGACAGGGGAGGGAAAAACTGTTTTTT. Encoded protein: CASSPGQGREKLFF. Variable domain in full (rest from reference TRBV5-1 and TRBJ1-4): KAGVTQTPRYLIKTRGQQVTLSCSPISGHRSVSWYQQTPGQGLQFLFEYFSETQRNKGNFPGRFSGRQFSNSRSEMNVSTLELGDSALYLCASSPGQGREKLFFGSGTQLSVL.

V gene TRBV7-9 combines with J gene TRBJ1-5; D ambiguous. The CDR3 spans 15 residues. Germline CDR1 and CDR2: SEHNR and FQNEAQ (reference sequence). Deletions cut 5 bases from V and 3 bases from J, with 14 bases between. In nucleotides, the CDR3 is TGTGCCAGCAGCCCCCCAGGAGGGCCCAATCAGCCCCAGCATTTT. Protein sequence: CASSPPGGPNQPQHF.

The chain has TRBV4-1 and TRBJ1-1, with a possible D match to TRBD1 (5 bases). The CDR3 is made up of 14 amino acids. V gave up 0 bases and J gave up 6 bases, with 11 bases separating them. Germline CDR1 is MGHRA and CDR2 is YSYEKL. The CDR3, as DNA: TGCGCCAGCAGCCAAGATACGACAGCCCCTGAAGCTTTCTTT. It translates to CASSQDTTAPEAFF.

The chain links TRBV5-1 to TRBJ2-2; a possible D gene is TRBD1 (6 bases). The V gene's germline CDR1 is SGHRS and CDR2 YFSETQ. V lost 1 base and J lost 4, with 11 bases in between. The CDR3 has 15 amino acids. The CDR3 protein is CASSLPNRVTGELFF. In DNA, the CDR3 is TGCGCCAGCAGCTTGCCGAACAGGGTCACCGGGGAGCTGTTTTTT.

The chain links TRBV6-5 to TRBJ1-2; 9 positions match TRBD1. CDR3 length: 15 amino acids. V shed 5 bases and J 4 bases; nucleotides not matched to a gene: 8. CDR1 MNHEY and CDR2 SVGAGI come from the germline V gene. CDR3 protein: CASSQRTGDIYGYTF. In nucleotides, the CDR3 is TGTGCCAGCAGTCAGCGGACAGGGGATATCTATGGCTACACCTTC.

CDR3 sequence reads: CASSIAGTTGLGYTF. The CDR3 DNA follows: TGTGCCAGTAGTATAGCCGGGACAACCGGGCTTGGCTACACCTTC. V gene TRBV19 combines with J gene TRBJ1-2; the D gene is possibly TRBD1 (6 bases). With 1 base removed from V and 7 bases from J, the gap between germline ends came to 16 bases. Looked up from germline, CDR1 is LNHDA and CDR2 is SQIVND (reference sequence). The CDR3 is made up of 15 amino acids.

This clone was seen only a few times. The chain combines TRBV7-9 with TRBJ1-5, with D hard to call. Trimming shortened V by 5 bases and J by 3 bases, and 17 bases separated the two germline ends. CDR1 and CDR2 from the germline V gene are SEHNR and FQNEAQ (reference sequence). The CDR3 is made up of 16 amino acids. Written as DNA, the CDR3 is TGTGCCAGCAGCCCAACCGGTGGTGGGCCCAATCAGCCCCAGCATTTT. This sequence encodes CASSPTGGGPNQPQHF.

The rearrangement uses TRBV25-1 and TRBJ2-1, with 11 bases identical to TRBD2. Germline CDR1 MGHDK, CDR2 SYGVNS. J was trimmed by 2 bases and V by 4 bases; bases with no gene match: 4. The CDR3 is 16 residues long. CDR3 nucleotide sequence: TGTGCCAGCAGTGGCCAGGGACTAGCGGCCTACAATGAGCAGTTCTTC. The encoded protein is CASSGQGLAAYNEQFF.

The CDR3 coding sequence is TGTGCCAGCAGCGTAAGTCGGGACAGGGGTAGCACAGATACGCAGTATTTT. Translating gives CASSVSRDRGSTDTQYF. The chain couples TRBV9 to TRBJ2-3, with 10 positions matching TRBD1. J lost 0 bases, V lost 1 base, and 5 bases had no gene match. The germline V gene has CDR1 SGDLS and CDR2 YYNGEE. The CDR3 length is 17 residues.

This chain uses TRBV19 with TRBJ2-1, with 12 positions matching TRBD2. The V segment lost 2 bases and the J segment 4 bases; nucleotides outside the gene matches: 3. Germline V gene data show CDR1 as LNHDA and CDR2 as SQIVND (reference sequence). The length of the CDR3 is 16 residues. CDR3 sequence: CASSIPTSGGYNEQFF. The CDR3 DNA reads TGTGCCAGTAGTATACCGACTAGCGGGGGATACAATGAGCAGTTCTTC.

About this clone: Other nucleotide sequences in the sample specify the same CDR3. The V call is TRBV6-5, the J call TRBJ1-5; D remains ambiguous. The V and J ends lost 5 bases and 4 bases respectively, with 9 bases between them. Germline assignment: CDR1 MNHEY and CDR2 SVGAGI. The CDR3 runs to 13 residues. The CDR3 region is CASSRTENQPQHF. The DNA of the CDR3 is TGTGCCAGCAGTCGGACTGAGAATCAGCCCCAGCATTTT.

The table lists this clone with a few counts. V usage is TRBV5-8 and J usage is TRBJ1-6, with 12 nucleotides matching TRBD1. J was trimmed by 9 bases and V by 5 bases; bases with no gene match: 9. The CDR3 is made up of 16 amino acids. Germline V gives CDR1 SGHTS, CDR2 YDEGEE. In nucleotides, the CDR3 is TGTGCCAGCAGTCGGGACAGGGGGCATCCCCGTTCACCCCTCCACTTT. This translates into CASSRDRGHPRSPLHF.

The chain recombines TRBV6-8 with TRBJ1-1; possible D gene TRBD1, 6 bases. This CDR3 is built from 16 residues. Trimming pared 7 bases from V and 0 bases from J, leaving 18 bases between. From germline, CDR1 is MNHGY and CDR2 SAAAGT. The CDR3 reads CASILTGSFMNTEAFF. CDR3 in DNA: TGTGCCAGCATACTAACAGGGTCGTTTATGAACACTGAAGCTTTCTTT.

This chain uses TRBV9 with TRBJ2-1, with 7 positions matching TRBD2. Trimming removed 0 bases from V and 7 bases from J; junction bases left unmatched: 7. CDR3 length: 15 amino acids. The germline CDR1 and CDR2 sequences are SGDLS and YYNGEE. The chain's CDR3 is CASSVEASGTNEQFF. CDR3 DNA sequence: TGTGCCAGCAGCGTAGAGGCTAGCGGCACTAATGAGCAGTTCTTC.

The genes are TRBV5-4 and TRBJ1-2; 8 bases are a match to TRBD1. This CDR3 is built from 13 residues. The J segment lost 5 bases and the V segment lost 5 bases, leaving 5 bases of the junction unmatched. Germline CDR1 SGHNT, CDR2 YYREEE (reference sequence). The CDR3: CASSHDRGYGYTF. CDR3 DNA sequence: TGTGCCAGCAGTCATGACAGGGGATATGGCTACACCTTC.

This sequence joins TRBV5-4 and TRBJ2-7, with 11 bases aligning to TRBD1. CDR3 length: 16 residues. Trimming took 4 bases from V and 4 from J; bases not matched to a gene: 10. CDR1 is SGHNT, CDR2 YYREEE, per germline (reference sequence). The CDR3 loop reads CASSLGGGQGAYEQYF. The CDR3 nucleotides read TGTGCCAGCAGCCTCGGGGGAGGACAGGGGGCTTACGAGCAGTACTTC. Filled out from reference TRBV5-4 and TRBJ2-7, the complete variable domain reads ETGVTQSPTHLIKTRGQQVTLRCSSQSGHNTVSWYQQALGQGPQFIFQYYREEENGRGNFPPRFSGLQFPNYSSELNVNALELDDSALYLCASSLGGGQGAYEQYFGPGTRLTVT.

This sequence joins TRBV5-5 and TRBJ1-1; D may be TRBD1 (6 bases). Trimming removed 1 base from V and 3 bases from J, with 16 bases in between. CDR1 SGHKS and CDR2 YYEKEE come from the germline V gene (reference sequence). CDR3 length: 16 amino acids. The CDR3 loop reads CASSLRTALRDTEAFF. As DNA, the CDR3 is TGTGCCAGCAGCTTGAGGACAGCTCTCAGGGACACTGAAGCTTTCTTT.

The chain combines TRBV7-6 with TRBJ2-1; D is perhaps TRBD2 (6 bases). Germline values: CDR1 SGHVS, CDR2 FNYEAQ. V was clipped by 1 base and J by 8 bases, with 15 bases between them. The CDR3 is 15 residues long. CDR3 region: CASSLEGGEVDEQFF. The CDR3 region has the DNA TGTGCCAGCAGCTTAGAAGGTGGGGAGGTGGATGAGCAGTTCTTC.